A selection of T cell receptor beta chains follows, all from one sample in a study of chemoradiotherapy in HPV16-positive cancers. Assay used: immunoSEQ multiplex PCR; TCRdb lists only in-frame clones, some missing. The table shows 40,000 or so clones, with approximately 73% occurring only once. The specimen was blood, collected from a patient who underwent chemoradiotherapy. These receptors came from a human donor with HPV-associated anogenital cancer. CDR3s include the opening cysteine and the closing phenylalanine or tryptophan. The order of the fields is CDR3 length, D gene, clone size, J gene, V gene, CDR3 protein, CDR3 DNA. D genes are given only for firm matches. Some rows have no size entry. The others give once, few or many, or a class for an expanded clone.

13 | . | . | TRBJ2-1 | TRBV7-2 | CASSWGAEGEQFF | TGTGCCAGCAGCTGGGGGGCGGAGGGTGAGCAGTTCTTC
15 | . | . | TRBJ1-6 | TRBV6-6 | CASSYMGGYNSPLHF | TGTGCCAGCAGTTACATGGGGGGGTATAATTCACCCCTCCACTTT
16 | TRBD1 | . | TRBJ1-2 | TRBV5-1 | CASSDPTGGTSHGYTF | TGCGCCAGCAGTGACCCGACAGGGGGAACGTCGCATGGCTACACCTTC
16 | . | . | TRBJ1-3 | TRBV9 | CASSVGGRSSGNTIYF | TGTGCCAGCAGCGTAGGTGGCAGAAGCTCTGGAAACACCATATATTTT
12 | . | . | TRBJ2-5 | TRBV6-5 | CASSPLDETQYF | TGTGCCAGCAGTCCTCTCGATGAGACCCAGTACTTC
12 | . | . | TRBJ2-1 | TRBV7-9 | CASSEGGNEQFF | TGTGCCAGCAGCGAAGGGGGGAATGAGCAGTTCTTC
14 | . | few | TRBJ1-1 | TRBV27 | CASRLGHLNTEAFF | TGTGCCAGCAGGCTGGGACACTTGAACACTGAAGCTTTCTTT
17 | TRBD2 | once | TRBJ2-7 | TRBV7-9 | CASSTRGGGGSSYEQYF | TGTGCCAGCAGCACAAGGGGCGGGGGGGGAAGCTCCTACGAGCAGTACTTC
15 | . | . | TRBJ2-3 | TRBV27 | CASSFLGAATDTQYF | TGTGCCAGCAGTTTCTTGGGGGCGGCCACAGATACGCAGTATTTT
15 | . | few | TRBJ1-2 | TRBV4-2 | CASSQASGVIYGYTF | TGTGCCAGCAGCCAAGCTTCAGGGGTAATCTATGGCTACACCTTC
14 | TRBD2 | . | TRBJ2-7 | TRBV10-2 | CASTISGGAYEQYF | TGCGCCAGCACTATCAGCGGGGGTGCCTACGAGCAGTACTTC
14 | . | . | TRBJ2-7 | TRBV27 | CASSHIRASYEQYF | TGTGCCAGCAGTCACATCCGGGCCTCCTACGAGCAGTACTTC
13 | . | . | TRBJ2-1 | TRBV6-5 | CASSYDWDNEQFF | TGTGCCAGCAGTTACGATTGGGACAATGAGCAGTTCTTC
14 | . | . | TRBJ2-7 | TRBV6-1 | CASSGRGVSYEQYF | TGTGCCAGCAGTGGCAGGGGGGTCTCCTACGAGCAGTACTTC
13 | . | . | TRBJ1-1 | TRBV5-1 | CASSFSGETEAFF | TGCGCCAGCAGCTTCTCAGGGGAAACTGAAGCTTTCTTT
14 | . | . | TRBJ2-5 | TRBV18 | CASSPRATGETQYF | TGTGCCAGCTCACCAAGGGCGACGGGGGAGACCCAGTACTTC
15 | . | few | TRBJ1-1 | TRBV19 | CASSNAGVVSPEAFF | TGTGCCAGTAGTAATGCGGGAGTGGTATCTCCTGAAGCTTTCTTT